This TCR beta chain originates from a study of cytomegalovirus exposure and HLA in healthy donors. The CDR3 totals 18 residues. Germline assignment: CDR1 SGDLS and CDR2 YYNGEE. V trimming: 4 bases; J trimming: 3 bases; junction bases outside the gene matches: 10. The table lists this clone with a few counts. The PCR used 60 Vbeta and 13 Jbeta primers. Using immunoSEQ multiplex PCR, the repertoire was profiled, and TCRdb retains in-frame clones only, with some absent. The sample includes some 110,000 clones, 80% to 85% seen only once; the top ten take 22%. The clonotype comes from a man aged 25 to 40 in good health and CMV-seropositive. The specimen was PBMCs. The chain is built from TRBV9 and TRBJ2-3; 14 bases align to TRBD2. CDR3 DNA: TGTGCCAGCAGCCCATCCGGGACTAGCGGGGGAAGGACAGATACGCAGTATTTT. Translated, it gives CASSPSGTSGGRTDTQYF.